One and the same sample provided the 30 T cell receptor beta chains below, sequenced in a study of blood T cell repertoires in COVID-19. Repertoires were generated with immunoSEQ multiplex PCR, while TCRdb's copy carries only in-frame clones and drops some. The profile shows about 340,000 clones, approximately 86% of them singletons. The specimen sequenced was PBMCs or T cells enriched from blood (not recorded which). The receptors stem from a woman in her thirties or forties with acute COVID-19.

This chain uses TRBV12-5 with TRBJ1-2; a weak D match, TRBD1 (6 bases). The CDR3 runs 17 residues. CDR1 and CDR2 (germline): LGHNT, FRNRAP. Trimming shortened V by 6 bases and J by 1 base, and 21 bases separated the two germline ends. CDR3 in DNA: TGTGCTAGTGGCCCCCTAGGAGGACAGCGAGTTAACTATGGCTACACCTTC. This sequence encodes CASGPLGGQRVNYGYTF.

The chain employs TRBV5-1 and TRBJ2-5; D is perhaps TRBD1 (6 bases). The CDR3 extends over 14 amino acids. CDR1 is SGHRS and CDR2 is YFSETQ in the germline V gene. The V end lost 1 base, the J end lost 2 bases, and 9 bases lay between the germline ends. The CDR3 reads CASSLHRAQETQYF. The CDR3, as DNA: TGCGCCAGCAGCTTGCACAGGGCTCAAGAGACCCAGTACTTC.

The chain couples TRBV7-6 to TRBJ2-3; 7 bases fit TRBD2. The CDR3 sequence is 14 residues long. The germline gives CDR1 SGHVS, CDR2 FNYEAQ. Unmatched junction bases numbered 6, after V lost 6 bases and J lost 3 bases. The CDR3 nucleotides read TGTGCCAGCAGACAGACTAGCTATACAGATACGCAGTATTTT. Translation: CASRQTSYTDTQYF.

The chain carries TRBV5-6 and TRBJ2-1, with D possibly matching TRBD1 (6 bases). Per germline, CDR1 SGHDT and CDR2 YYEEEE. The CDR3 runs to 17 residues. Trimming cost V 4 bases and J 8 bases, with 25 bases left between them. CDR3 coding DNA: TGTGCCAGCAGCCTTGTTCGGCCCCTTCAGGGGTCACATGAGCAGTTCTTC. It encodes CASSLVRPLQGSHEQFF.

CDR3 bases: TGTGCCAGCAAAGCGCGAACAGGGATTTCCAATGAGCAGTTCTTC. It encodes CASKARTGISNEQFF. V and J are TRBV6-5 and TRBJ2-1; D might be TRBD1 (6 bases). The CDR3 contains 15 residues. Per germline, CDR1 MNHEY and CDR2 SVGAGI. V was shortened by 7 bases and J by 6 bases, with 19 bases between the two germline ends.

This chain uses TRBV6-5 with TRBJ2-1, with 7 bases matching TRBD2. The germline CDR1 and CDR2 sequences are MNHEY and SVGAGI. The CDR3 totals 13 residues. The V and J ends lost 8 bases and 9 bases, in that order; junction bases with no gene match: 10. As DNA, the CDR3 is TGTGCCAGCCGGGCTAGCGGTTTGGGTGAGCAGTTCTTC. Encoded protein: CASRASGLGEQFF.

This rearrangement joins TRBV20-1 to TRBJ2-7; 10 positions agree with TRBD2. The length of the CDR3 is 14 residues. V trimming: 6 bases; J trimming: 5 bases; junction bases outside the gene matches: 10. Germline V gene sequence: CDR1 DFQATT, CDR2 SNEGSKA (reference sequence). The CDR3 loop reads CSASPGLALHEQYF. The DNA of the CDR3 is TGCAGTGCCAGTCCGGGACTAGCGCTACACGAGCAGTACTTC.

V and J are TRBV4-2 and TRBJ1-1; D not resolved. The CDR3 has 14 amino acids. Looked up from germline, CDR1 is LGHNA and CDR2 is YNFKEQ. Trimming removed 0 bases at V and 1 base at J, with 6 bases between. The CDR3 DNA reads as TGTGCCAGCAGCCAAGATCGGGAGAACACTGAAGCTTTCTTT. Protein product: CASSQDRENTEAFF.

The chain uses TRBV7-2 and TRBJ2-7; 7 bases match TRBD1. Per germline, CDR1 SGHTA and CDR2 FQGNSA. The CDR3 runs to 14 residues. The trim removed 5 bases at V and 2 bases at J, leaving 6 bases unmatched. The CDR3, as DNA: TGTGCCAGCAGCAAAACCGGGACAGCCTACGAGCAGTACTTC. It is translated as CASSKTGTAYEQYF.

The chain links TRBV28 to TRBJ2-3, with TRBD1 matching 12 bases. Germline CDR1 is MDHEN and CDR2 is SYDVKM. V lost 3 bases and J lost 6; bases outside the gene matches: 10. The CDR3 covers 17 residues. CDR3 loop: CASSFFSGQGAGDTQYF. The CDR3 region has the DNA TGTGCCAGCAGTTTCTTCTCGGGACAGGGGGCTGGGGATACGCAGTATTTT.

The J gene is TRBJ2-5, the V gene TRBV4-2; 8 bases match TRBD1. The germline CDR1 and CDR2 sequences are LGHNA and YNFKEQ. V dropped 1 base and J dropped 2; count of bases not matched to a gene: 9. The CDR3 consists of 17 residues. In DNA form, the CDR3 reads TGTGCCAGCAGCCAAGGGACAGGGACCGACTCACAAGAGACCCAGTACTTC. It translates to CASSQGTGTDSQETQYF.

V and J are TRBV2 and TRBJ1-5; 8 positions agree with TRBD1. This CDR3 spans 15 amino acids. Germline CDR1 reads SNHLY; CDR2 reads FYNNEI. J was trimmed by 1 base and V by 8 bases; bases with no gene match: 7. The CDR3 region is CASCRQGISNQPQHF. The CDR3 coding sequence is TGTGCCAGCTGTAGACAGGGGATCAGCAATCAGCCCCAGCATTTT.

This chain links TRBV24-1 with TRBJ1-2, with D uncertain. The V end lost 2 bases, the J end lost 0 bases, and 3 bases lay between the germline ends. The germline V gene encodes CDR1 KGHDR and CDR2 SFDVKD. The CDR3 totals 13 residues. This chain's CDR3 is CATSDYTNYGYTF. CDR3 coding DNA: TGTGCCACCAGTGATTACACTAACTATGGCTACACCTTC.

The chain is built from TRBV19 and TRBJ2-3, with 11 nucleotides matching TRBD2. Per the germline V gene, CDR1 is LNHDA and CDR2 is SQIVND (reference sequence). The V gene end was trimmed by 5 bases and the J gene end by 5 bases; junction bases not matched to a gene: 9. The CDR3 is 16 amino acids. The DNA of the CDR3 is TGTGCCAGTAGTGTAAACAAACTAGCGGGAGAAGATACGCAGTATTTT. It encodes CASSVNKLAGEDTQYF.

This clone was observed a handful of times. The rearrangement uses TRBV5-4 and TRBJ1-2; TRBD1 matches at 8 bases. The germline V gene encodes CDR1 SGHNT and CDR2 YYREEE (reference sequence). The CDR3 loop spans 16 amino acids. V lost 4 bases and J lost 3; bases outside the gene matches: 11. As DNA, the CDR3 is TGTGCCAGCAGCCCCTGGACAGGGACTAACGACTATGGCTACACCTTC. This gives the protein CASSPWTGTNDYGYTF.

This clone was observed once. This chain uses TRBV11-2 with TRBJ2-1, with D uncertain. Per germline, CDR1 SGHAT and CDR2 FQNNGV. Trimming took 0 bases from V and 6 from J, leaving 6 bases between them. This CDR3 has 13 amino acids. The CDR3 coding sequence is TGTGCCAGCAGCTTAGATAGAAGCAATGAGCAGTTCTTC. It yields the protein CASSLDRSNEQFF.

V is TRBV2 and J is TRBJ2-1; D is possibly TRBD1 (6 bases). CDR3 length: 15 amino acids. Germline CDR1 is SNHLY and CDR2 is FYNNEI. Trimming removed 3 bases at V and 0 bases at J, with 9 bases between. In DNA, the CDR3 is TGTGCCAGCAGTGATCAGGGGAGCTCCTACAATGAGCAGTTCTTC. Amino acid sequence: CASSDQGSSYNEQFF.

This clone was picked up a small number of times. The chain joins TRBV18 to TRBJ1-1; D uncertain. Germline V CDR1 and CDR2: KGHSH, LQKENI. The CDR3 contains 13 residues. V was cut by 5 bases and J by 1 base, with 8 bases left in between. The CDR3 sequence: CASSVRANTEAFF. As DNA, the CDR3 is TGTGCCAGCTCAGTGAGGGCGAACACTGAAGCTTTCTTT.

For this clone: The same CDR3 is also encoded by other DNA sequences in this sample. CDR3 nucleotide sequence: TGTGCCAGCTCACCCGGGACAGGGGGTAGCGAGCAGTACTTC. Encoded protein: CASSPGTGGSEQYF. V and J are TRBV18 and TRBJ2-7, with 11 bases fitting TRBD1. Germline assignment: CDR1 KGHSH and CDR2 LQKENI. The CDR3 spans 14 residues. Trimming at V came to 3 bases and at J to 6 bases, leaving 4 bases not matched to a gene.

The chain links TRBV19 to TRBJ2-7, with 7 bases aligning to TRBD1. CDR3 length: 18 residues. With V trimmed by 7 bases and J by 4 bases, 22 bases remained unmatched. Germline assignment: CDR1 LNHDA and CDR2 SQIVND (reference sequence). The DNA of the CDR3 is TGTGCCAGTACCCTAATCAATCCCGACAGGGCCCGACCTTACGAGCAGTACTTC. It specifies CASTLINPDRARPYEQYF.

The rearrangement links TRBV11-2 to TRBJ2-1, with 12 nucleotides matching TRBD2. This CDR3 is 15 amino acids long. The germline gives CDR1 SGHAT, CDR2 FQNNGV. V was clipped by 6 bases and J by 9 bases; unmatched bases: 9. CDR3 sequence: CASSFPSGGAGEQFF. CDR3 DNA: TGTGCCAGCAGTTTCCCTAGCGGGGGGGCTGGTGAGCAGTTCTTC.

The gene calls are TRBV5-6 and TRBJ1-1; TRBD1 agrees at 9 bases. Germline CDR1 and CDR2: SGHDT and YYEEEE. CDR3 length: 13 amino acids. Unmatched junction bases numbered 10, after V lost 4 bases and J lost 12 bases. In DNA, the CDR3 is TGTGCCAGCAGCCCGAAGGGGACAGGGAGGACTTTCTTT. It yields the protein CASSPKGTGRTFF. Combining the CDR3 with reference TRBV5-6 and TRBJ1-1 gives the whole variable domain DAGVTQSPTHLIKTRGQQVTLRCSPKSGHDTVSWYQQALGQGPQFIFQYYEEEERQRGNFPDRFSGHQFPNYSSELNVNALLLGDSALYLCASSPKGTGRTFFGQGTRLTVV.

The genes are TRBV19 and TRBJ1-5; the D gene is possibly TRBD1 (5 bases). Germline loops: CDR1 LNHDA, CDR2 SQIVND (reference sequence). The CDR3 totals 17 residues. The ends were cut back, 2 bases at V and 5 bases at J, with 19 bases in the middle. CDR3 in amino acids: CASSIRGGQRGDQPQHF. The CDR3 nucleotides read TGTGCCAGTAGTATAAGGGGTGGTCAGCGTGGAGATCAGCCCCAGCATTTT.

This chain links TRBV7-2 with TRBJ2-1; 10 positions match TRBD1. The CDR3 length is 15 residues. Germline V gene lookup returns CDR1 SGHTA and CDR2 FQGNSA. With 5 bases clipped from V and 7 bases from J, the junction kept 8 bases outside the gene matches. CDR3 in amino acids: CASSPPGQGGNEQFF. CDR3 coding DNA: TGTGCCAGCAGCCCCCCCGGACAGGGGGGGAATGAGCAGTTCTTC.

The chain joins TRBV5-1 to TRBJ1-3; D is uncertain. The germline V and J ends were trimmed by 0 bases and 3 bases, with 4 bases remaining between them. The CDR3 has 13 amino acids. CDR1 is SGHRS and CDR2 is YFSETQ in the germline V gene. The CDR3, as DNA: TGCGCCAGCAGCTTGGCAGGTGGAAACACCATATATTTT. Amino acid sequence: CASSLAGGNTIYF.

The chain couples TRBV7-2 to TRBJ2-3; D is uncertain. CDR1 is SGHTA, CDR2 FQGNSA, per germline. V gave up 3 bases and J gave up 3 bases, with 7 bases separating them. The CDR3 consists of 13 residues. This CDR3 reads CASSFSDTDTQYF. The CDR3 DNA reads TGTGCCAGCAGCTTTAGTGATACAGATACGCAGTATTTT.

The V call is TRBV19, the J call TRBJ2-1, with TRBD1 matching 9 bases. The CDR3 spans 14 residues. Germline CDR1 reads LNHDA; CDR2 reads SQIVND (reference sequence). V lost 4 bases, J lost 7 bases, and 5 bases stayed unmatched. The CDR3 DNA sequence: TGTGCCAGTAGTACCGGGACAGGGATTAATGAGCAGTTCTTC. It translates to CASSTGTGINEQFF. The whole variable domain, remainder taken from reference TRBV19 and TRBJ2-1, is DGGITQSPKYLFRKEGQNVTLSCEQNLNHDAMYWYRQDPGQGLRLIYYSQIVNDFQKGDIAEGYSVSREKKESFPLTVTSAQKNPTAFYLCASSTGTGINEQFFGPGTRLTVL.

The genes are TRBV5-1 and TRBJ2-2; unclear D gene. There are 13 residues in the CDR3. The ends were cut back, 0 bases at V and 3 bases at J, with 3 bases in the middle. Per germline, CDR1 SGHRS and CDR2 YFSETQ. The chain's CDR3 is CASSLAHTGELFF. CDR3 DNA: TGCGCCAGCAGCTTGGCTCACACCGGGGAGCTGTTTTTT.

The gene calls are TRBV25-1 and TRBJ1-6, with D maybe TRBD1 (6 bases). Trimming removed 4 bases at V and 9 bases at J, with 10 bases between. Looked up from germline, CDR1 is MGHDK and CDR2 is SYGVNS. This CDR3 has 13 amino acids. The CDR3 coding sequence is TGTGCCAGCAGTGGGACAGACTTTTCACCCCTCCACTTT. Residues: CASSGTDFSPLHF.

The genes are TRBV13 and TRBJ1-1; no firm D call. The length of the CDR3 is 12 residues. V dropped 5 bases and J dropped 4 bases, with 8 bases sitting between them. Germline assignment: CDR1 PRHDT and CDR2 FYEKMQ (reference sequence). The CDR3: CASSHGITEAFF. The CDR3 DNA sequence: TGTGCCAGCAGCCACGGGATCACTGAAGCTTTCTTT.